Described below is a single TCR beta chain sequence and its context. This clone was found once. Its antigen is currently not known. It has no much larger one-base neighbor in the sample; base qualities were not kept. The data were taken from a study of OX40 agonist ivuxolimab in advanced cancers. With respect to the entire study: Ivuxolimab was an agonistic, fully human IgG2 monoclonal antibody directed against OX40 (CD134), a costimulatory receptor. In the dose-escalation cohort, 82.7% of patients were male, and the mean age was approximately 55 years, with a range of roughly 20 to 79. Among the roughly 52 dose-escalation patients, roughly 20 had hepatocellular carcinoma, approximately 15 melanoma, 9 renal cell carcinoma and 9 head and neck cancer. Intravenous ivuxolimab was administered to patients every 2 weeks at six dose levels: 0.01, 0.1, 0.3, 1.5, 3 and 10 mg/kg. The paper describes the monotherapy dose-escalation part (N of about 57 patients) of the phase I trial of ivuxolimab. Partial responses occurred in three dose-escalation patients: two with cutaneous melanoma and one with hepatocellular carcinoma. The point of sequencing TCRbeta in the periphery was to test whether ivuxolimab changed TCR sequence diversity and drove clonal T-cell expansion. Prior anti-PD-1, anti-PD-L1 or anti-CTLA-4 therapy was permitted, and 35% to 40% of dose-escalation patients had received checkpoint inhibitors.

Overall study outcomes, separate from this receptor: In the 0.1-3.0 mg/kg groups, partial responders were among the patients with the lowest normalized peripheral clonal expansion, particularly in CD8+ T cells. After ivuxolimab, expanded clones were on average more numerous among CD8+ T cells than among CD4+ T cells. At doses of 0.1 to 3.0 mg/kg, clonal expansion of both CD4+ and CD8+ T cells in blood was seen between baseline and week 6. Low levels of normalized T-cell clonal expansion were also seen in some patients who did not respond. Antigen specificity was not determined for the clonally expanded peripheral T cells.

Genomic DNA was isolated from the sorted cells so that the TCRbeta CDR3 region could be sequenced. The immunoSEQ Assay was used to sequence the TCRbeta CDR3 regions. TCRdb holds this immuneACCESS table with in-frame rearrangements only. Some clones are missing; in checked studies, unresolved V genes explain under half, and the rest has no known cause. This sample gives some 42,000 clones in total; 70% to 85% of them show up just once. The ten top clones hold roughly 25% of the sample. The trial excluded patients who had a history of autoimmune disease or who were on systemic immunosuppression. Peripheral blood for TCR sequencing was collected from all dose cohorts at baseline, on cycle 4 day 1, and on cycle 7 day 1. The samples were taken from a phase I, first-in-human, multicenter, open-label dose-escalation trial of ivuxolimab. The trial enrolled adults with locally advanced or metastatic head and neck squamous cell, hepatocellular, melanoma or renal cell carcinoma. Before TCR sequencing, CD4+ T cells and CD8+ T cells were sorted from peripheral blood as separate populations.

V is reduced by 3 bases and J by 6 bases, leaving a spacing of 29 bases between them. The CDR3, from cysteine to phenylalanine, totals 19 residues. Just CDR3 DNA is preserved here, 57 bases in frame from base 1. The germline V gene supplies CDR1 SGHDT and CDR2 YYEEEE. The source was CD4+ or CD8+ T cells sorted from blood, collected in a trial of the OX40 agonist ivuxolimab. The chain employs TRBV5-6 and TRBJ2-3, and TRBD2 may be the D gene, going by 8 matching bases. The TCR sequence derives from an adult with an advanced solid tumor such as melanoma, head and neck, liver or kidney cancer. The nucleotide sequence is given as TGTGCCAGCAGCTCCGGGACAGCAGTATCCGGGACTAGGGGGGATACGCAGTATTTT. Its protein reads: CASSSGTAVSGTRGDTQYF.